This T cell receptor beta chain is from a study of cytomegalovirus exposure and HLA in healthy donors. With respect to this clone: Its target is not known.

Study results and caveats: Accounts indicate the classifier identified cytomegalovirus status with strong specificity and sensitivity. Cytomegalovirus association was listed for 164 TCR beta chains.

The CDR3 totals 15 residues. Germline loops: CDR1 SQVTM, CDR2 ANQGSEA. Germline trimming cut 8 bases from V and 2 bases from J; bases unmatched to any gene: 12. From the roughly 110-subject validation cohort, which was separate from the roughly 620-subject first cohort, the donors were drawn. Using immunoSEQ multiplex PCR, the repertoire was profiled, and TCRdb retains in-frame clones only, with some absent. The sample lists 150,000 to 200,000 clones; around nine tenths were seen once. Material: PBMCs. The chain couples TRBV29-1 to TRBJ2-1; 7 bases line up with TRBD2. This clonotype originated in a woman in her twenties or thirties in good health and CMV-seronegative. CDR3 protein: CSYLGPGRAYNEQFF. CDR3 DNA: TGCAGCTACCTGGGCCCAGGGAGGGCCTACAATGAGCAGTTCTTC.